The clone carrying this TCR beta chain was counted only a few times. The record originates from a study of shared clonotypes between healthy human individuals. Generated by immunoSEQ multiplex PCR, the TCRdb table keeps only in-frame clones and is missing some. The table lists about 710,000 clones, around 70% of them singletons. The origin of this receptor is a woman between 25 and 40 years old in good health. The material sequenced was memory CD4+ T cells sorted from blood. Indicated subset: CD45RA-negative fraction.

The CDR3 spells CASSPGQHYGYTF. The DNA of the CDR3 is TGTGCCAGCAGTCCTGGGCAGCACTATGGCTACACCTTC. V and J are TRBV7-2 and TRBJ1-2; D ambiguous. V lost 6 bases and J 3 bases, leaving 11 bases between the germline ends. The CDR3 extends over 13 amino acids. Germline values: CDR1 SGHTA, CDR2 FQGNSA. Based on the CDR3 plus reference TRBV7-2 and TRBJ1-2, the full variable domain is GAGVSQSPSNKVTEKGKDVELRCDPISGHTALYWYRQSLGQGLEFLIYFQGNSAPDKSGLPSDRFSAERTGGSVSTLTIQRTQQEDSAVYLCASSPGQHYGYTFGSGTRLTVV.